This T cell receptor beta chain originates from a study of T cell responses to AZD1222 COVID-19 vaccine. Overall study results and limits: Repertoires were sampled only after the peak T cell response. Baseline serostatus was positive in only a handful of AZD1222 recipients.

Some clones are missing from TCRdb's copy, which holds only in-frame ones; the method was immunoSEQ multiplex PCR. The sample shows about 120,000 clones, about 90% of them seen only once. Concerning this clone: Its antigen is unknown.

The CDR3 totals 15 residues. The germline gives CDR1 LGHNA, CDR2 YSLEER. V shed 4 bases, J shed 5 bases, and the junction held 8 bases outside the gene matches. The TCR sequence derives from an adult in good health. This sequence joins TRBV4-3 and TRBJ1-5; 7 bases line up with TRBD1. The sequencing here drew on peripheral blood, taken on day 0 of AZD1222 vaccination. In nucleotides, the CDR3 is TGCGCCAGCAGCCGCGTAAAGGGGGCGGATCAGCCCCAGCATTTT. Residues: CASSRVKGADQPQHF.